This TCR beta chain appears in the sequencing data of a study of vaccination and CD4 T cells after COVID-19. The treatment: roughly ten-day PBMC culture with coronavirus spike peptide pools or control peptides (ViraFEST assay). Germline V gene lookup returns CDR1 SGHTA and CDR2 FQGNSA. This CDR3 has 17 residues. The V and J ends lost 6 bases and 0 bases, in that order; junction bases with no gene match: 5. Sequencing of cultured CD4+ T cell DNA used the Oncomine TCR Beta short-read assay. Investigators isolated genomic DNA from cultured CD4+ T cells. One entry per CDR3 protein, called by TCRdb with MiXCR from the PCR reads. The sample consists of some 18,000 distinct CDR3 sequences, 55% to 60% of them appearing once. Of note for this clonotype: Its antigen is still unknown.

The receptor was isolated from a human donor who had recovered from COVID-19. The input for sequencing was CD4+ T cells from blood, cultured in vitro, taken after SARS-CoV-2 vaccination. This rearrangement joins TRBV7-2 to TRBJ2-6, with 10 bases matching TRBD1. Here the CDR3 DNA reads TGTGCCAGCAGAGCGGGACAGGGGTACTCTGGGGCCAACGTCCTGACTTTC. It is translated as CASRAGQGYSGANVLTF.